This T cell receptor beta chain was obtained from a study of beta chain features in type 1 diabetes. On the study more broadly: Comparable age, gender and cell yields were observed in patients relative to healthy donors. Study-wide results and limits: The question left open here concerned HLA type influencing TCRB rearrangement.

Expressed TCRB transcripts were sequenced after all isolated RNA was converted to cDNA. Generated by immunoSEQ multiplex PCR, the TCRdb table keeps only in-frame clones and is missing some. Among tens of thousands of clones listed, about 32% were seen once. For this clone: The antigen is unknown.

This CDR3 comprises 12 residues. Germline assignment: CDR1 SGHAT and CDR2 FQNNGV. Deletions cut 5 bases from V and 8 bases from J, with 12 bases between. The chain uses TRBV11-2 and TRBJ1-1, with a weak D call TRBD1 (6 bases). The sequencing sample was made of stem cell memory CD4+ T cells from blood. The TCR sequence derives from a woman aged 18-29 years in good health. DNA for the CDR3: TGTGCCAGCAGCCCCCGGACAGCCGAAGCTTTCTTT. This gives the protein CASSPRTAEAFF.